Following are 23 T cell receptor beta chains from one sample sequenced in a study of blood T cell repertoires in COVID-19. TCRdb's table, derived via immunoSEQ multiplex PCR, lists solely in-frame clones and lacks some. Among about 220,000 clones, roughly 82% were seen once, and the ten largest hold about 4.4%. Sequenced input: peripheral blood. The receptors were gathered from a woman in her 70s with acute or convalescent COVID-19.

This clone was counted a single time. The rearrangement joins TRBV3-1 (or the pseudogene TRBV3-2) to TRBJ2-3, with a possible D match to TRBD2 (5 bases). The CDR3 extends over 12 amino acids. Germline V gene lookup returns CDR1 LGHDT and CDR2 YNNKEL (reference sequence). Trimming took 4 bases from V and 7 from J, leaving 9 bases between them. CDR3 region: CASSPGGYTQYF. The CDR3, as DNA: TGTGCCAGCAGCCCTGGAGGATATACGCAGTATTTT.

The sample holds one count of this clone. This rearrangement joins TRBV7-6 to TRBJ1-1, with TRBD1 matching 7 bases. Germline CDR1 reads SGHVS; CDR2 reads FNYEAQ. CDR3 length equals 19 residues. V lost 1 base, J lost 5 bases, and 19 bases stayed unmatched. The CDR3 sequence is CASSLGALPLDRVETEAFF. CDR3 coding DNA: TGTGCCAGCAGCTTAGGGGCACTTCCTCTCGACAGGGTAGAGACTGAAGCTTTCTTT. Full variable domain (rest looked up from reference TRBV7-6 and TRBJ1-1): GAGVSQSPRYKVTKRGQDVALRCDPISGHVSLYWYRQALGQGPEFLTYFNYEAQQDKSGLPNDRFSAERPEGSISTLTIQRTEQRDSAMYRCASSLGALPLDRVETEAFFGQGTRLTVV.

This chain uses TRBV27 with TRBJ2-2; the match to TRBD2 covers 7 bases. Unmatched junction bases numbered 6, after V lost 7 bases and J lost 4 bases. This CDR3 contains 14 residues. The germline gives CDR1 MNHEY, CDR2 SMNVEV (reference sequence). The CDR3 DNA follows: TGTGCCAGCAAGGCTAGCGGTCTCACCGGGGAGCTGTTTTTT. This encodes CASKASGLTGELFF.

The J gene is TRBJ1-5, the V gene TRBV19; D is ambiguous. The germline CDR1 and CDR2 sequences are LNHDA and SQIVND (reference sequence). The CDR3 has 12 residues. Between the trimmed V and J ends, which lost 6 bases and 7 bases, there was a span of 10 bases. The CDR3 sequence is CASRTDSQPQHF. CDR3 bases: TGTGCCAGTAGGACCGACTCCCAGCCCCAGCATTTT. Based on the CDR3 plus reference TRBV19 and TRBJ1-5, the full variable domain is DGGITQSPKYLFRKEGQNVTLSCEQNLNHDAMYWYRQDPGQGLRLIYYSQIVNDFQKGDIAEGYSVSREKKESFPLTVTSAQKNPTAFYLCASRTDSQPQHFGDGTRLSIL.

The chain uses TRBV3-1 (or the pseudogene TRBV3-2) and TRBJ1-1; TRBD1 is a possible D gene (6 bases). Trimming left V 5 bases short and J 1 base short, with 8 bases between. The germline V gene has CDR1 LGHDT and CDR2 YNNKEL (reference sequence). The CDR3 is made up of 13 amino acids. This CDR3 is CASSSRGNTEAFF. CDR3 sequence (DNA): TGTGCCAGCAGCTCCAGGGGGAACACTGAAGCTTTCTTT.

The CDR3 reads CASSPRQGRYTEAFF. CDR3 in DNA: TGTGCCAGCAGCCCCCGACAGGGGAGGTATACTGAAGCTTTCTTT. The V and J genes are TRBV3-1 (or the pseudogene TRBV3-2) and TRBJ1-1, with 8 positions matching TRBD1. Per the germline V gene, CDR1 is LGHDT and CDR2 is YNNKEL (reference sequence). V lost 4 bases to trimming and J lost 5 bases; unmatched junction nucleotides: 9. The CDR3 length is 15 residues.

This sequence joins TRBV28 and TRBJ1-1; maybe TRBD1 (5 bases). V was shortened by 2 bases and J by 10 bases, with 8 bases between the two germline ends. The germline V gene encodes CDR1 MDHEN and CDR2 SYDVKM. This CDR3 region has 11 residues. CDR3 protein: CASSLSQGAFF. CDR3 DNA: TGTGCCAGCAGTTTAAGCCAGGGAGCTTTCTTT.

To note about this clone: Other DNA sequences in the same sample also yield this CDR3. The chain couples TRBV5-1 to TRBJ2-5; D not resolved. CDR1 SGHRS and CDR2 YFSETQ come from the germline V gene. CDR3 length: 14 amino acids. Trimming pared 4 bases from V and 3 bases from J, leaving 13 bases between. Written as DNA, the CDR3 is TGCGCCAGCAGCCCCGGAGAGGCGAAAGAGACCCAGTACTTC. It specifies CASSPGEAKETQYF.

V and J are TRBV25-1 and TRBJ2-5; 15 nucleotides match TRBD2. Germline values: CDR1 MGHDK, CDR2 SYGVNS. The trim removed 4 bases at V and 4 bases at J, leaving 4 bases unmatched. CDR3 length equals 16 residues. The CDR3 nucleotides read TGTGCCAGCAGTGTGGGACTAGCGGGGGGCAGAGAGACCCAGTACTTC. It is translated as CASSVGLAGGRETQYF. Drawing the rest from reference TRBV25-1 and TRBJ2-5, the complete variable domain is EADIYQTPRYLVIGTGKKITLECSQTMGHDKMYWYQQDPGMELHLIHYSYGVNSTEKGDLSSESTVSRIRTEHFPLTLESARPSHTSQYLCASSVGLAGGRETQYFGPGTRLLVL.

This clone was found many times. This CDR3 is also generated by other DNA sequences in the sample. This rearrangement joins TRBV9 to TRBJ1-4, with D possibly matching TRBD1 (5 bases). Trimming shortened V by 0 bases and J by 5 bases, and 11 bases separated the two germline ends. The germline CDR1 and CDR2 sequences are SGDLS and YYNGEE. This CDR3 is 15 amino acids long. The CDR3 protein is CASSVGAGLNEKLFF. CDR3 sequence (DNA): TGTGCCAGCAGCGTAGGGGCAGGGCTGAATGAAAAACTGTTTTTT.

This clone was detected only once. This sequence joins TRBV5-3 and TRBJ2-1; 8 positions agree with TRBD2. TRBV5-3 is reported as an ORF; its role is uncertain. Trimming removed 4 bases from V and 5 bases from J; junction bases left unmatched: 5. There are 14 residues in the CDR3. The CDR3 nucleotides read TGTGCCAGAAGCGACGGACTAGCCGACAATGAGCAGTTCTTC. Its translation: CARSDGLADNEQFF.

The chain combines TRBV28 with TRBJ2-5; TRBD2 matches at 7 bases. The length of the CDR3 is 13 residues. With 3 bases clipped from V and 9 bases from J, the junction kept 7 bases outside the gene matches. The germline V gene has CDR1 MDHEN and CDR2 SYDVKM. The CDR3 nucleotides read TGTGCCAGCAGTTTGCCTAGCGGAAACTCCCAGTACTTC. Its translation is CASSLPSGNSQYF.

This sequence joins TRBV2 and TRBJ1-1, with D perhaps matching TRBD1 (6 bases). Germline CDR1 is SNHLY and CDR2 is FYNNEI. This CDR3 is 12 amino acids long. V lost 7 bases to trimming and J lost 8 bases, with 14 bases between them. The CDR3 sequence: CASTPDSAEAFF. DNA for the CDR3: TGTGCCAGCACCCCGGACAGTGCCGAAGCTTTCTTT. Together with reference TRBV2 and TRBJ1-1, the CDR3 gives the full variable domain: EPEVTQTPSHQVTQMGQEVILRCVPISNHLYFYWYRQILGQKVEFLVSFYNNEISEKSEIFDDQFSVERPDGSNFTLKIRSTKLEDSAMYFCASTPDSAEAFFGQGTRLTVV.

This CDR3 reads CASSGTGRISYEQYF. The CDR3 DNA reads TGTGCCAGCAGCGGGACAGGCCGAATCTCCTACGAGCAGTACTTC. This chain joins TRBV7-9 and TRBJ2-7; 8 bases line up with TRBD1. The CDR3 consists of 15 residues. The germline V gene encodes CDR1 SEHNR and CDR2 FQNEAQ (reference sequence). Trimming removed 5 bases from V and 0 bases from J; junction bases left unmatched: 6.

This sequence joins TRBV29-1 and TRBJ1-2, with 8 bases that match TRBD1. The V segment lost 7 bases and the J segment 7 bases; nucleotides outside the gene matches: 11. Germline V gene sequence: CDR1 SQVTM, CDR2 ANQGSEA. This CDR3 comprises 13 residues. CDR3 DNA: TGCAGCGCGGCTACCGGGACAGGTTTTGGCTACACCTTC. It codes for CSAATGTGFGYTF.

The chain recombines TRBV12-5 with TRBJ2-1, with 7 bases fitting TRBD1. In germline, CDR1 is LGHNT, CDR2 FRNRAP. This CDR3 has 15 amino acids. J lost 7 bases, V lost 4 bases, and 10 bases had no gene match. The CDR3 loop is CASGYRDSPGNEQFF. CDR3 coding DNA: TGTGCTAGTGGTTACAGGGACAGCCCGGGGAATGAGCAGTTCTTC.

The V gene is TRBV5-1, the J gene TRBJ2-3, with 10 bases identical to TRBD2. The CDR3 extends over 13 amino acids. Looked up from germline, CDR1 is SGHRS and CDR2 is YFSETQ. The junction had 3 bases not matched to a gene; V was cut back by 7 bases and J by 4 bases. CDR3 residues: CASASGGADTQYF. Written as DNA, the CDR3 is TGCGCCAGCGCAAGCGGGGGGGCAGATACGCAGTATTTT.

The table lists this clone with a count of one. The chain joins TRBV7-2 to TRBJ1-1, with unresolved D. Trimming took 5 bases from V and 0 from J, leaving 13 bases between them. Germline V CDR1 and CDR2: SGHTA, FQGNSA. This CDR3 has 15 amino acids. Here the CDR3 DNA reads TGTGCCAGCAGCGCAGGACTAGGCATGAACACTGAAGCTTTCTTT. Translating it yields CASSAGLGMNTEAFF. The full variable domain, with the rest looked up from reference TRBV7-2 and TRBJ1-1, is GAGVSQSPSNKVTEKGKDVELRCDPISGHTALYWYRQSLGQGLEFLIYFQGNSAPDKSGLPSDRFSAERTGGSVSTLTIQRTQQEDSAVYLCASSAGLGMNTEAFFGQGTRLTVV.

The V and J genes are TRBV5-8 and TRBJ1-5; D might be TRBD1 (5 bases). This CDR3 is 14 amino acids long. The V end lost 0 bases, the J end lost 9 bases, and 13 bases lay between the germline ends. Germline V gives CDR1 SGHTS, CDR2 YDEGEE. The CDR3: CASSLELQGRPQHF. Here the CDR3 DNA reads TGTGCCAGCAGCTTGGAGTTGCAGGGTCGGCCCCAGCATTTT. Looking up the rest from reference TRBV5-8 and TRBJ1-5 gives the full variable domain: EAGVTQSPTHLIKTRGQQATLRCSPISGHTSVYWYQQALGLGLQFLLWYDEGEERNRGNFPPRFSGRQFPNYSSELNVNALELEDSALYLCASSLELQGRPQHFGDGTRLSIL.

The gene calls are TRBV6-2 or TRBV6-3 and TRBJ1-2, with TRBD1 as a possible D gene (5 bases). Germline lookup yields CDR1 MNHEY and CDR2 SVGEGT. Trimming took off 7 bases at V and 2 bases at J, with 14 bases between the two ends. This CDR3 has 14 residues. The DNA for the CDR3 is TGTGCCAGCACCCCAGCCAGACAGAACTATGGCTACACCTTC. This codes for CASTPARQNYGYTF.

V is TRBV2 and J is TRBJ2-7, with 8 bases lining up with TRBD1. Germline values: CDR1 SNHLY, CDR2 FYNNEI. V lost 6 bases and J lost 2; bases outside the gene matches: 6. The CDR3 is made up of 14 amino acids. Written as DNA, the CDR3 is TGTGCCAGCAGGGACAGGGTAAGGGCCTACGAGCAGTACTTC. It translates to CASRDRVRAYEQYF.

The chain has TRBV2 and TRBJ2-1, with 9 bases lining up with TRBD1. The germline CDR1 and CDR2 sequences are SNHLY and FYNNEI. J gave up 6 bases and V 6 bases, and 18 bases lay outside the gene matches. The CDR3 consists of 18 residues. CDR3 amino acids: CASRAGTGRRGGVNEQFF. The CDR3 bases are TGTGCCAGCAGGGCCGGGACAGGGAGACGGGGTGGTGTCAATGAGCAGTTCTTC.

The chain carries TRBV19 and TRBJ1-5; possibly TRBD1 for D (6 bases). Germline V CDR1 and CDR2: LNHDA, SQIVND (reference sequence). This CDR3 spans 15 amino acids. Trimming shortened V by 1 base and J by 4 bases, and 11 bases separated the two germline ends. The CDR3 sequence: CASSIVQGWNQPQHF. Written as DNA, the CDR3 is TGTGCCAGTAGTATAGTGCAGGGGTGGAATCAGCCCCAGCATTTT.